The rows below give T cell receptor beta chains drawn from one sample of a study of siplizumab effects on memory and regulatory T cells. No antigen has been identified for these receptors. Profiled with immunoSEQ multiplex PCR; TCRdb holds only in-frame clones, not every one. The top ten hold around a fifth of the sample, which has about 10,000 clones, 46% seen once. What was sequenced was CFSE-low (dividing) CD4+ T cells sorted from an allogeneic mixed lymphocyte reaction. Receptor source: a human donor in good health; the cells came from an allogeneic mixed lymphocyte reaction. Both conserved end residues are part of each CDR3. The D gene is left open where the match is weak. Only some rows state a clone size, as once, few, many or a class for expanded clones.

abundance,v_gene,d_gene,j_gene,CDR3nt,CDR3aa
medium-sized,TRBV18,TRBD1,TRBJ2-7,TGTGCCAGCTCACCGGGACCAGGGGGACCCTACGAGCAGTACTTC,CASSPGPGGPYEQYF
NA,TRBV18,NA,TRBJ2-4,TGTGCCAGCTCACTAGGAGGGGGCCCTCAAAACATTCAGTACTTC,CASSLGGGPQNIQYF
few,TRBV7-9,NA,TRBJ1-2,TGTGCCAGCAGCTTAGTGGCCAGATACTATGGCTACACCTTC,CASSLVARYYGYTF
few,TRBV15,NA,TRBJ2-3,TGTGCCACCAGCAGAGAAAGGACAGATACGCAGTATTTT,CATSRERTDTQYF
NA,TRBV28,TRBD2,TRBJ2-1,TGTGCCAGCAGTTTACTAGCGGGATACAATGAGCAGTTCTTC,CASSLLAGYNEQFF
few,TRBV7-9,TRBD1,TRBJ1-4,TGTGCCAGCAGCGTGACAGGGGGCGACGAAAAACTGTTTTTT,CASSVTGGDEKLFF
few,TRBV2,NA,TRBJ2-2,TGTGCCAGCAGTGAATGGGACCCTGACACCGGGGAGCTGTTTTTT,CASSEWDPDTGELFF
NA,TRBV28,NA,TRBJ2-2,TGTGCCAGCAGTTCGCGCGTAGAGCTGTTTTTT,CASSSRVELFF
medium-sized,TRBV5-4,TRBD2,TRBJ2-7,TGTGCCAGCAGCCCTGGGGGGACTAGTCGCCGCTCCTACGAGCAGTACTTC,CASSPGGTSRRSYEQYF
NA,TRBV28,NA,TRBJ1-6,TGTGCCAGCACCCAGGGCAATTCACCCCTCCACTTT,CASTQGNSPLHF
medium-sized,TRBV6-5,TRBD1,TRBJ1-2,TGTGCCAGCAGTTACGCTAACGGACAGGGTTTGGAGGGCTACACCTTC,CASSYANGQGLEGYTF
few,TRBV30,NA,TRBJ2-7,TGTGCCTGGAGCCCAGGGTCCTACGAGCAGTACTTC,CAWSPGSYEQYF
once,TRBV7-9,NA,TRBJ2-1,TGTGCCAGCAGCTTAGGGGGGTATGAGCAGTTCTTC,CASSLGGYEQFF
NA,TRBV6-5,NA,TRBJ2-1,TGTGCCAGCAGACTTAGCCCCAGCTCCTACAATGAGCAGTTCTTC,CASRLSPSSYNEQFF
NA,TRBV5-4,TRBD1,TRBJ2-5,TGTGCCAGCAGCTTTCGACAGGGAATCCAAGAGACCCAGTACTTC,CASSFRQGIQETQYF
NA,TRBV28,TRBD1,TRBJ2-7,TGTGCCAGCAGTTTGGGACAGCTCTACGAGCAGTACTTC,CASSLGQLYEQYF
NA,TRBV29-1,NA,TRBJ2-5,TGCAGTGTTCGTCCAGGGAAAGAGACCCAGTACTTC,CSVRPGKETQYF
NA,TRBV28,NA,TRBJ2-3,TGTGCCAGCAGTCTCTGGGGGGCCGCCACAGATACGCAGTATTTT,CASSLWGAATDTQYF
NA,TRBV28,NA,TRBJ1-6,TGTGCCAGCCAAGTCCTTGGGAAGGCCCTCCACTTT,CASQVLGKALHF
NA,TRBV6-1,TRBD1,TRBJ2-1,TGTGCCATCTCCGGGACAGGCGCCAACATCCAGTTCTTC,CAISGTGANIQFF
NA,TRBV5-6,NA,TRBJ2-5,TGTGCCAGCAGCTTGAAGGTAGTGGGGAATCGGGAGACCCAGTACTTC,CASSLKVVGNRETQYF
NA,TRBV28,NA,TRBJ1-2,TGTGCCAGCAGTTTAGAGGGACCGAGCTATGGCTACACCTTC,CASSLEGPSYGYTF
medium-sized,TRBV30,NA,TRBJ1-5,TGTGCCTGGAATATCAGGAGAAATCAGCCCCAGCATTTT,CAWNIRRNQPQHF
NA,TRBV5-1,TRBD2,TRBJ2-7,TGCGCCAGCAGCTTGTCGACTAGCGGGCGTCTCGAGCAGTACTTC,CASSLSTSGRLEQYF
NA,TRBV18,TRBD2,TRBJ2-1,TGTGCCAGCTCTTCGACTAGCGGGAGGACCCTCTCCTACAATGAGCAGTTCTTC,CASSSTSGRTLSYNEQFF
NA,TRBV7-3,NA,TRBJ2-5,TGTGCCAGCAGCTTAACCCCGGGGCCCCAGTACTTC,CASSLTPGPQYF
NA,TRBV5-6,NA,TRBJ2-5,TGTGCCAGCAGCTTGGGCAGGCGGGAGACCCAGTACTTC,CASSLGRRETQYF
NA,TRBV11-3,NA,TRBJ2-1,TGTGCCAGCAGCTTAGGCTCTAGCTTGGATGAGCAGTTCTTC,CASSLGSSLDEQFF
few,TRBV5-1,NA,TRBJ2-3,TGCGCCAGCAGCTTGGGTTCGGGCCTGGATACGCAGTATTTT,CASSLGSGLDTQYF
few,TRBV5-1,TRBD1,TRBJ1-4,TGCGCCAGCAGCCCTCGACAGGGCGGGAATGAAAAACTGTTTTTT,CASSPRQGGNEKLFF
NA,TRBV15,NA,TRBJ2-1,TGTGCCGCCAGCAGAGCTTCCGGGTTACCCTACAATGAGCAGTTCTTC,CAASRASGLPYNEQFF
NA,TRBV5-1,NA,TRBJ1-1,TGCGCCAGCAGTAAACTGGGGCAGGGAGACACTGAAGCTTTCTTT,CASSKLGQGDTEAFF
few,TRBV11-2,TRBD2,TRBJ2-6,TGTGCCAGCAGCTTAGGTCTAGCGGGGCTCTCTGGGGCCAACGTCCTGACTTTC,CASSLGLAGLSGANVLTF
once,TRBV19,TRBD1,TRBJ2-1,TGTGCCAGTAGTATGGGACAGGGTAATGAGCAGTTCTTC,CASSMGQGNEQFF
NA,TRBV5-2,NA,TRBJ2-7,TGTGCCAGCAGCTTAGGGTTTGAGCGGTTC,CASSLGFERF
NA,TRBV5-1,NA,TRBJ2-3,TGCGCCAGCAGCCTGGGACTTCGCACAGATACGCAGTATTTT,CASSLGLRTDTQYF
NA,TRBV7-9,NA,TRBJ1-2,TGTGCCAGCAGCCCGGGCGGGAGCCCAGCTAACTATGGCTACACCTTC,CASSPGGSPANYGYTF
few,TRBV19,NA,TRBJ2-7,TGTGCCAGTAGTATAGTTGCTAACTACGAGCAGTACTTC,CASSIVANYEQYF
hyperexpanded,TRBV5-1,NA,TRBJ2-7,TGCGCCAGCAGCTTGGCGGCGAACTACGAGCAGTACTTC,CASSLAANYEQYF
NA,TRBV29-1,NA,TRBJ2-3,TGCAGCGTTGCATACACAGGGAGAGATACGCAGTATTTT,CSVAYTGRDTQYF